This T cell receptor (beta chain) was retrieved from a study of identical twins. Study conclusions and caveats: Out-of-frame alpha sequences shared by twins showed excess low generation probability.

TCRdb fed the 5' RACE reads into MiXCR, producing one record per CDR3 protein. This sample has around 680,000 distinct CDR3 sequences, with 8.6% found just once. To note about this clonotype: Its antigen is unidentified.

Trimming removed 6 bases from V and 6 bases from J; junction bases left unmatched: 5. From germline, CDR1 is SGHTA and CDR2 FQGNSA. CDR3 length: 13 amino acids. The sample was also reused in another study, on yellow fever vaccine responses in identical twins. That work states: Twins reportedly mounted vaccine T cell responses that seemed partly convergent, partly personalized.

V gene TRBV7-2 combines with J gene TRBJ2-7, with 10 bases fitting TRBD2. This sequence originates from a woman younger than 35 in good health. The sequenced material came from PBMCs. CDR3 coding DNA: TGTGCCAGCAGGTCTAGCGGGAGTTCCGAGCAGTACTTC. Residues: CASRSSGSSEQYF.